The 32 T cell receptor beta chains in this list originate from one sample, sequenced in a study of identical twins. MiXCR, run by TCRdb on the 5' RACE reads, gives a single entry per CDR3 protein. Of 650,000 to 750,000 distinct CDR3 sequences in the sample, around 20% were seen once. The sample was also reused in another study, on T cells expressing NK-cell markers.

Sample: PBMCs. The receptors derive from a woman younger than 30 in good health.

This clonotype was recorded a few times. The rearrangement links TRBV7-9 to TRBJ2-1; 11 bases match TRBD2. This CDR3 has 15 amino acids. Germline values: CDR1 SEHNR, CDR2 FQNEAQ (reference sequence). With V trimmed by 6 bases and J by 5 bases, 6 bases remained unmatched. In nucleotides, the CDR3 is TGTGCCAGCAGTACCGGGACTAGCGGTAACAATGAGCAGTTCTTC. Amino acid sequence: CASSTGTSGNNEQFF.

The sample holds many counts of this clonotype. The rearrangement links TRBV9 to TRBJ2-1; perhaps TRBD1 as D (6 bases). V lost 0 bases and J 5 bases, leaving 12 bases between the germline ends. The CDR3 contains 15 residues. In germline, CDR1 is SGDLS, CDR2 YYNGEE. DNA of the CDR3: TGTGCCAGCAGCGTAGGAGGGGACAAAAACAATGAGCAGTTCTTC. As protein: CASSVGGDKNNEQFF.

The sample holds many counts of this clonotype. The chain joins TRBV29-1 to TRBJ1-1; the D is unclear. Germline V gives CDR1 SQVTM, CDR2 ANQGSEA. This CDR3 region has 13 residues. Trimming removed 4 bases from V and 4 bases from J, with 13 bases in between. CDR3 nucleotides: TGCAGCGTTGGTCAGGTGTTAGGCACTGAAGCTTTCTTT. Translated: CSVGQVLGTEAFF.

This chain joins TRBV4-3 and TRBJ2-1, with TRBD2 identical over 12 bases. Germline V gene lookup returns CDR1 LGHNA and CDR2 YSLEER. The V and J ends lost 1 base and 7 bases, in that order; junction bases with no gene match: 8. The CDR3 totals 17 residues. This CDR3 is CASSQASGRGVVNEQFF. DNA for the CDR3: TGCGCCAGCAGCCAAGCTAGCGGGAGGGGAGTAGTAAATGAGCAGTTCTTC.

This clonotype was counted only a few times. This chain uses TRBV5-1 with TRBJ2-5; tentatively, D is TRBD2 (7 bases). Trimming removed 4 bases from V and 5 bases from J, with 18 bases in between. Germline lookup yields CDR1 SGHRS and CDR2 YFSETQ. The CDR3 has 15 residues. Written as DNA, the CDR3 is TGCGCCAGCAGCCATCCCATGGGGGGGCTGGAGACCCAGTACTTC. This sequence encodes CASSHPMGGLETQYF.

The chain carries TRBV15 and TRBJ2-1; D is unclear. CDR3 length: 11 residues. Looked up from germline, CDR1 is LNHNV and CDR2 is YYDKDF (reference sequence). V was pared by 4 bases and J by 7 bases, with 5 bases between. CDR3 sequence reads: CATSTLNEQFF. The CDR3 DNA sequence: TGTGCCACCAGCACCCTAAATGAGCAGTTCTTC.

This clonotype was picked up a small number of times. The J gene is TRBJ2-3, the V gene TRBV30; 10 bases map to TRBD2. CDR3 length equals 13 residues. Germline trimming cut 1 base from V and 5 bases from J; bases unmatched to any gene: 0. The germline V gene encodes CDR1 GTSNPN and CDR2 SVGIG (reference sequence). DNA of the CDR3: TGTGCCTGGAGTGGACTAGCGGGAGATACGCAGTATTTT. It yields the protein CAWSGLAGDTQYF. Combining the CDR3 with reference TRBV30 and TRBJ2-3 gives the whole variable domain SQTIHQWPATLVQPVGSPLSLECTVEGTSNPNLYWYRQAAGRGLQLLFYSVGIGQISSEVPQNLSASRPQDRQFILSSKKLLLSDSGFYLCAWSGLAGDTQYFGPGTRLTVL.

This clonotype was recorded once. This rearrangement joins TRBV20-1 to TRBJ2-5; D tentatively reads TRBD1 or TRBD2 (6 bases each). The CDR3 contains 14 residues. Trimming shortened V by 1 base and J by 5 bases, and 14 bases separated the two germline ends. Germline V CDR1 and CDR2: DFQATT, SNEGSKA (reference sequence). Written as DNA, the CDR3 is TGCAGTGCTAGAGGCGTGGGGGGCAGCGAGACCCAGTACTTC. Protein product: CSARGVGGSETQYF.

The chain employs TRBV6-1 and TRBJ2-5; a possible D gene is TRBD2 (5 bases). Per germline, CDR1 MNHNS and CDR2 SASEGT. Trimming removed 6 bases at V and 5 bases at J, with 16 bases between. This CDR3 has 14 residues. The CDR3 DNA is TGTGCCAGCAGCCCAGCGGCCATGGATGAGACCCAGTACTTC. Translating it yields CASSPAAMDETQYF.

The chain couples TRBV28 to TRBJ2-5; 8 nucleotides match TRBD2. The CDR3 covers 15 residues. Germline V gene lookup returns CDR1 MDHEN and CDR2 SYDVKM. After removal of 3 bases from V and 2 bases from J, the junction contained 5 bases not matched to a gene. CDR3 loop: CASSFIGTRQETQYF. The CDR3 nucleotides are TGTGCCAGCAGTTTCATCGGGACTAGACAAGAGACCCAGTACTTC.

The rearrangement uses TRBV12-3 or TRBV12-4 and TRBJ2-2; tentatively, D is TRBD1 or TRBD2 (5 bases each). The CDR3 runs to 16 residues. Trimming removed 5 bases at V and 5 bases at J, with 18 bases between. The CDR3 DNA is TGTGCCAGCAGTCGGTCGGGGACCCATTCGACCGGGGAGCTGTTTTTT. Protein product: CASSRSGTHSTGELFF.

This clonotype was detected many times. The chain combines TRBV12-3 or TRBV12-4 with TRBJ2-3; the D gene is possibly TRBD1 (6 bases). V shed 4 bases and J shed 0 bases, with 11 bases lying between them. This CDR3 is 15 amino acids long. The CDR3: CASSSRGPSTDTQYF. CDR3 in DNA: TGTGCCAGCAGTTCCAGGGGACCTAGCACAGATACGCAGTATTTT.

This chain links TRBV11-2 with TRBJ2-3; 9 nucleotides align to TRBD2. From germline, CDR1 is SGHAT and CDR2 FQNNGV. CDR3 length equals 18 residues. The V segment lost 7 bases and the J segment 4 bases; nucleotides outside the gene matches: 18. As DNA, the CDR3 is TGTGCCAGCAAGCCCGCGGCGGGGGTAGCGGGAGCTGCAGATACGCAGTATTTT. Translated, it gives CASKPAAGVAGAADTQYF.

At least ten counts were recorded for this clonotype. The chain uses TRBV12-3 or TRBV12-4 and TRBJ1-1; a weak D match, TRBD1 (5 bases). CDR3 length equals 13 residues. V was cut by 3 bases and J by 6 bases, with 11 bases left in between. CDR3 coding DNA: TGTGCCAGCAGTTTTCTGCCGGGGGCTGAAGCTTTCTTT. This gives the protein CASSFLPGAEAFF.

This clonotype was seen more than once but under ten times. The gene calls are TRBV10-3 and TRBJ2-1; 9 bases are shared with TRBD2. CDR3 length: 13 amino acids. With V trimmed by 4 bases and J by 8 bases, 3 bases remained unmatched. Germline loops: CDR1 ENHRY, CDR2 SYGVKD. The CDR3 DNA is TGTGCCATCAGTGGCGGGGGGGAGGATGAGCAGTTCTTC. The encoded protein is CAISGGGEDEQFF.

This clonotype appeared a few times. This chain uses TRBV20-1 with TRBJ1-2; D may be TRBD1 (5 bases). The length of the CDR3 is 14 residues. Trimming removed 6 bases from V and 0 bases from J, with 14 bases in between. Germline assignment: CDR1 DFQATT and CDR2 SNEGSKA (reference sequence). The CDR3 DNA is TGCAGTGCGGATGGGGACTTTGCTAACTATGGCTACACCTTC. It codes for CSADGDFANYGYTF.

This clonotype was observed a handful of times. The chain couples TRBV6-2 or TRBV6-3 to TRBJ2-1, with 12 nucleotides matching TRBD2. CDR3 length: 21 residues. Per germline, CDR1 MNHEY and CDR2 SVGEGT. V gave up 5 bases and J gave up 7 bases; unmatched junction bases: 24. The CDR3 reads CASSPEVRYTLTSGRRNEQFF. The CDR3 DNA sequence: TGTGCCAGCAGTCCCGAAGTTAGATATACCCTTACTAGCGGGAGGAGAAATGAGCAGTTCTTC.

The chain uses TRBV20-1 and TRBJ2-1, with TRBD2 matching over 10 bases. From germline, CDR1 is DFQATT and CDR2 SNEGSKA (reference sequence). This CDR3 is built from 15 residues. The V and J ends lost 6 bases and 2 bases, in that order; junction bases with no gene match: 7. The CDR3 sequence: CSAASTSGAYNEQFF. The CDR3 DNA reads as TGCAGTGCAGCGAGCACTAGCGGGGCCTACAATGAGCAGTTCTTC.

V is TRBV11-2 and J is TRBJ2-7; 13 nucleotides line up with TRBD2. After removal of 2 bases from V and 4 bases from J, the junction contained 8 bases not matched to a gene. In germline, CDR1 is SGHAT, CDR2 FQNNGV. The CDR3 has 17 amino acids. The CDR3 loop is CASSLQGLAGFRYEQYF. The CDR3 DNA follows: TGTGCCAGCAGCTTACAGGGACTAGCGGGATTTCGGTACGAGCAGTACTTC.

This clonotype was seen repeatedly, ten times or more. The chain uses TRBV20-1 and TRBJ2-7, with 9 bases that match TRBD2. CDR1 and CDR2 (germline): DFQATT, SNEGSKA (reference sequence). With V trimmed by 2 bases and J by 0 bases, 2 bases remained unmatched. This CDR3 is built from 14 residues. This CDR3 is CSARSGRYSYEQYF. The DNA for the CDR3 is TGCAGTGCTAGAAGCGGGAGGTACTCCTACGAGCAGTACTTC.

This clonotype was detected ten times or more. The chain joins TRBV12-3 or TRBV12-4 to TRBJ1-2; TRBD1 is a possible D gene (5 bases). Trimming stripped 3 bases from V and 8 bases from J, with 10 bases between. The CDR3 extends over 12 amino acids. CDR3 protein: CASSLGVPGYTF. In DNA, the CDR3 is TGTGCCAGCAGTTTGGGGGTACCAGGCTACACCTTC.

The chain links TRBV21-1 to TRBJ2-3; TRBD1 is taken as the D call from the table, unchecked against the DNA. TRBV21-1 counts as a pseudogene. CDR3 length: 16 residues. CDR3 protein: CASSKEGGQKSDTQYF. The CDR3 bases are TGTGCCAGCAGCAAAGAAGGGGGGCAGAAATCAGATACGCAGTATTTT.

The genes are TRBV7-2 and TRBJ2-5; a weak D match, TRBD2 (6 bases). The CDR3 contains 12 residues. The V end was cut by 3 bases, the J end by 7 bases, with 9 bases between. Germline V gene sequence: CDR1 SGHTA, CDR2 FQGNSA. CDR3 sequence reads: CASSLVGGTQYF. CDR3 DNA sequence: TGTGCCAGCAGCTTGGTGGGGGGGACCCAGTACTTC.

The V call is TRBV6-5, the J call TRBJ2-3; no reliable D call. The V end lost 0 bases, the J end lost 2 bases, and 6 bases lay between the germline ends. The CDR3 is 14 residues long. Germline V gene sequence: CDR1 MNHEY, CDR2 SVGAGI. CDR3 amino acids: CASSYSDTTDTQYF. DNA of the CDR3: TGTGCCAGCAGTTACTCCGACACCACAGATACGCAGTATTTT.

The chain is built from TRBV20-1 and TRBJ2-7; 10 nucleotides line up with TRBD2. The CDR3 runs 16 residues. V shed 0 bases, J shed 3 bases, and the junction held 8 bases outside the gene matches. Germline V lookup: CDR1 DFQATT, CDR2 SNEGSKA (reference sequence). CDR3 coding DNA: TGCAGTGCTAGAGACCCAGCGGGGGGGAATCTCTACGAGCAGTACTTC. It yields the protein CSARDPAGGNLYEQYF.

V and J are TRBV4-2 and TRBJ2-3; 8 nucleotides line up with TRBD2. The V and J ends lost 0 bases and 5 bases, in that order; junction bases with no gene match: 7. The V gene's germline CDR1 is LGHNA and CDR2 YNFKEQ. The CDR3 contains 16 residues. The CDR3 reads CASSQDGGGNGDTQYF. The CDR3 DNA reads as TGTGCCAGCAGCCAAGATGGCGGGGGGAACGGAGATACGCAGTATTTT.

Only a few counts were recorded for this clonotype. The chain recombines TRBV7-3 with TRBJ2-7, with D uncertain. Per the germline V gene, CDR1 is SGHTA and CDR2 is FQGTGA. V was clipped by 5 bases and J by 3 bases, with 11 bases between them. This CDR3 spans 13 amino acids. The CDR3 protein is CASSAGSRYEQYF. CDR3 bases: TGTGCCAGCAGCGCTGGGTCCCGCTACGAGCAGTACTTC.

The rearrangement links TRBV14 to TRBJ2-6; TRBD1 matches 9 bases. Germline CDR1 and CDR2: SGHDN and FVKESK. The CDR3 extends over 17 amino acids. Trimming removed 4 bases from V and 1 base from J; junction bases left unmatched: 5. Here the CDR3 DNA reads TGTGCCAGCAGCCCCGGACAGGGGCTTTCTGGGGCCAACGTCCTGACTTTC. This codes for CASSPGQGLSGANVLTF.

This clonotype was seen more than once but under ten times. V and J are TRBV10-3 and TRBJ1-6, with D uncertain. This CDR3 spans 13 amino acids. V lost 3 bases to trimming and J lost 6 bases, with 6 bases between them. CDR1 and CDR2 (germline): ENHRY, SYGVKD. CDR3 loop: CAISENSNSPLHF. CDR3 nucleotide sequence: TGTGCCATCAGTGAAAACAGTAATTCACCCCTCCACTTT.

This rearrangement joins TRBV11-2 to TRBJ2-7; 11 nucleotides line up with TRBD1. CDR1 is SGHAT and CDR2 is FQNNGV in the germline V gene. The CDR3 length is 14 residues. V shed 5 bases and J 7 bases; nucleotides not matched to a gene: 7. This chain's CDR3 is CASSPGTGGQEQYF. CDR3 bases: TGTGCCAGCAGCCCCGGGACAGGGGGACAAGAGCAGTACTTC.

This clonotype was observed a handful of times. The gene calls are TRBV12-3 or TRBV12-4 and TRBJ1-5; D is unclear. The CDR3 contains 14 residues. Trimming stripped 2 bases from V and 4 bases from J, with 9 bases between. For the CDR3, the DNA is TGTGCCAGCAGTTTAAGGTCGGGGAATCAGCCCCAGCATTTT. Protein: CASSLRSGNQPQHF.

The V call is TRBV20-1, the J call TRBJ2-5; D call uncertain. V shed 6 bases and J shed 2 bases, with 13 bases lying between them. Germline lookup yields CDR1 DFQATT and CDR2 SNEGSKA (reference sequence). The CDR3 extends over 13 amino acids. The DNA of the CDR3 is TGCAGTGCCGCTCCGGCCGGGCAAGAGACCCAGTACTTC. This encodes CSAAPAGQETQYF.